These 32 T cell receptor beta chains share one sample of origin, sequenced in a study of neoadjuvant anti-PD-1 for oral cavity cancer. Time point described: after neoadjuvant nivolumab, at surgical resection. Some clones are missing from TCRdb's copy, which holds only in-frame ones; the method was immunoSEQ multiplex PCR. The data hold more than 20,000 clones, with roughly 29% observed a single time. The material was tumor tissue, obtained after nivolumab (anti-PD-1) treatment. The receptors stem from a person aged 40 to 85 with oral cavity squamous cell carcinoma.

This clone came up a few times. This chain connects TRBV7-9 to TRBJ2-7; 9 bases are shared with TRBD2. V gave up 0 bases and J gave up 3 bases; unmatched junction bases: 0. This CDR3 contains 14 residues. Per germline, CDR1 SEHNR and CDR2 FQNEAQ (reference sequence). CDR3 DNA: TGTGCCAGCAGCTTAGCTAGCGGGAGCTACGAGCAGTACTTC. This gives the protein CASSLASGSYEQYF.

A few counts support this clone. This chain uses TRBV4-1 with TRBJ1-2, with unresolved D. The V end lost 2 bases, the J end lost 8 bases, and 15 bases lay between the germline ends. The CDR3 contains 14 residues. Looked up from germline, CDR1 is MGHRA and CDR2 is YSYEKL. As DNA, the CDR3 is TGCGCCAGCAGCCAAATGGTGAGGGTGCCCGGCTACACCTTC. It specifies CASSQMVRVPGYTF.

Comments on this clone: At one of its ends the junction is not consistent with the germline gene, which may arise from a read error. This chain uses TRBV30 with TRBJ2-7; the D gene is possibly TRBD2 (5 bases). This CDR3 has 14 residues. Germline V CDR1 and CDR2: GTSNPN, SVGIG (reference sequence). The CDR3 bases are TGTGCCTGGAGTGTTCGGGGAGCAGTCTACGGGCAGTACTTC. It translates to CAWSVRGAVYGQYF.

This clone was seen more than once but under ten times. The rearrangement joins TRBV19 to TRBJ2-7; 9 bases align to TRBD1. Germline V CDR1 and CDR2: LNHDA, SQIVND (reference sequence). V was clipped by 8 bases and J by 3 bases; unmatched bases: 2. The CDR3 covers 12 residues. CDR3 sequence: CASGQGSYEQYF. CDR3 sequence (DNA): TGTGCCAGTGGACAGGGGAGCTACGAGCAGTACTTC.

This clone occurred a few times. The chain joins TRBV9 to TRBJ2-1; 10 bases match TRBD2. This CDR3 has 15 residues. Per the germline V gene, CDR1 is SGDLS and CDR2 is YYNGEE. Unmatched junction bases numbered 5, after V lost 4 bases and J lost 4 bases. The CDR3 sequence: CASSPRAGGYNEQFF. Written as DNA, the CDR3 is TGTGCCAGCAGCCCCCGAGCGGGGGGGTACAATGAGCAGTTCTTC.

The chain joins TRBV5-4 to TRBJ2-1; 8 bases are shared with TRBD2. Trimming removed 4 bases from V and 5 bases from J; junction bases left unmatched: 8. Germline V gene sequence: CDR1 SGHNT, CDR2 YYREEE (reference sequence). This CDR3 region has 15 residues. CDR3 in DNA: TGTGCCAGCAGCCCCCTGCCGACTAGCGACAATGAGCAGTTCTTC. This encodes CASSPLPTSDNEQFF. Full variable domain (remainder filled in from reference TRBV5-4 and TRBJ2-1): ETGVTQSPTHLIKTRGQQVTLRCSSQSGHNTVSWYQQALGQGPQFIFQYYREEENGRGNFPPRFSGLQFPNYSSELNVNALELDDSALYLCASSPLPTSDNEQFFGPGTRLTVL.

This clone was seen more than once but under ten times. This sequence joins TRBV4-1 and TRBJ2-7; the D is unclear. The CDR3 length is 12 residues. V lost 2 bases to trimming and J lost 5 bases, with 7 bases between them. Germline CDR1 MGHRA, CDR2 YSYEKL. DNA for the CDR3: TGCGCCAGCAGCCAATCGGTCCACGAGCAGTACTTC. Amino acid sequence: CASSQSVHEQYF.

The chain recombines TRBV2 with TRBJ2-7; 8 positions agree with TRBD2. After removal of 6 bases from V and 0 bases from J, the junction contained 7 bases not matched to a gene. This CDR3 spans 15 amino acids. Per the germline V gene, CDR1 is SNHLY and CDR2 is FYNNEI. The CDR3 here is CASRETSGLSYEQYF. The CDR3 coding sequence is TGTGCCAGCAGGGAAACTAGCGGCCTCTCCTACGAGCAGTACTTC.

The V call is TRBV27, the J call TRBJ1-5; perhaps TRBD1 as D (5 bases). The CDR3 runs to 13 residues. Germline loops: CDR1 MNHEY, CDR2 SMNVEV (reference sequence). Trimming removed 7 bases at V and 4 bases at J, with 11 bases between. CDR3: CASTTGGNQPQHF. CDR3 sequence (DNA): TGTGCCAGCACCACGGGGGGGAATCAGCCCCAGCATTTT.

The chain has TRBV29-1 and TRBJ2-6, with D unclear. The CDR3 is 13 residues long. Per germline, CDR1 SQVTM and CDR2 ANQGSEA. The germline V and J ends were trimmed by 5 bases and 1 base, with 6 bases remaining between them. The CDR3 loop reads CSVTQSGANVLTF. CDR3 nucleotides: TGCAGCGTTACCCAATCTGGGGCCAACGTCCTGACTTTC.

This clone showed up just a few times. The rearrangement links TRBV5-1 to TRBJ2-3, with D tentatively TRBD2 (7 bases). The CDR3 is made up of 15 amino acids. With 5 bases removed from V and 3 bases from J, the gap between germline ends came to 16 bases. CDR1 and CDR2 from the germline V gene are SGHRS and YFSETQ. CDR3 DNA sequence: TGCGCCAGCAGTTTTGATGGGAGGGGGACAGATACGCAGTATTTT. It specifies CASSFDGRGTDTQYF. Full variable domain (outside the CDR3, taken from reference TRBV5-1 and TRBJ2-3): KAGVTQTPRYLIKTRGQQVTLSCSPISGHRSVSWYQQTPGQGLQFLFEYFSETQRNKGNFPGRFSGRQFSNSRSEMNVSTLELGDSALYLCASSFDGRGTDTQYFGPGTRLTVL.

The chain has TRBV19 and TRBJ1-2; D unclear. Trimming took 8 bases from V and 7 from J, leaving 14 bases between them. The CDR3 runs 12 residues. CDR1 is LNHDA, CDR2 SQIVND, per germline (reference sequence). CDR3 sequence (DNA): TGTGCCAGTTGGGCCAGACGGGGTGGCTACACCTTC. This sequence encodes CASWARRGGYTF.

This clone showed up just a few times. The rearrangement links TRBV5-1 to TRBJ2-2; 7 positions match TRBD2. J gave up 5 bases and V 4 bases, and 5 bases lay outside the gene matches. CDR1 and CDR2 (germline): SGHRS, YFSETQ. The CDR3 has 14 amino acids. The CDR3 region has the DNA TGCGCCAGCAGCGCGAGACTAGCTACCGGGGAGCTGTTTTTT. Amino acid sequence: CASSARLATGELFF.

This chain uses TRBV7-6 with TRBJ2-2; D is ambiguous. The CDR3 is 14 amino acids. Germline V gene data show CDR1 as SGHVS and CDR2 as FNYEAQ. Trimming shortened V by 5 bases and J by 4 bases, and 11 bases separated the two germline ends. The CDR3 loop reads CASSDSTGTGELFF. The CDR3 DNA sequence: TGTGCCAGCAGCGACTCCACGGGCACCGGGGAGCTGTTTTTT.

This clone was seen once. This chain links TRBV6-1 with TRBJ1-2; 7 nucleotides line up with TRBD1. The J segment lost 4 bases and the V segment lost 7 bases, leaving 12 bases of the junction unmatched. Germline V gene data show CDR1 as MNHNS and CDR2 as SASEGT. This CDR3 spans 15 amino acids. The CDR3 DNA is TGTGCCAGCACCCGAATGGTCCGACAGGGCTATGGCTACACCTTC. Translated: CASTRMVRQGYGYTF.

This clone appeared many times. The V gene is TRBV7-9, the J gene TRBJ1-1; D ambiguous. Trimming removed 11 bases at V and 6 bases at J, with 16 bases between. Per germline, CDR1 SEHNR and CDR2 FQNEAQ (reference sequence). The CDR3 is 12 residues long. DNA of the CDR3: TGTGCCGGTATAATGGTGTCTGCTGAAGCTTTCTTT. As protein: CAGIMVSAEAFF.

This sequence joins TRBV7-3 and TRBJ1-2, with 11 bases that match TRBD1. CDR3 length: 14 amino acids. Germline assignment: CDR1 SGHTA and CDR2 FQGTGA. V lost 4 bases and J lost 6; bases outside the gene matches: 4. In nucleotides, the CDR3 is TGTGCCAGCAGCTCGGGACAGGGGGTTGATGGCTACACCTTC. Amino acids: CASSSGQGVDGYTF.

The chain links TRBV7-9 to TRBJ1-4, with TRBD1 matching 7 bases. V was pared by 0 bases and J by 3 bases, with 7 bases of the junction left unmatched. Germline values: CDR1 SEHNR, CDR2 FQNEAQ (reference sequence). This CDR3 region has 17 residues. This CDR3 reads CASSLAPGTVANEKLFF. CDR3 sequence (DNA): TGTGCCAGCAGCTTAGCACCGGGGACAGTCGCTAATGAAAAACTGTTTTTT. Full variable domain (remainder filled in from reference TRBV7-9 and TRBJ1-4): DTGVSQNPRHKITKRGQNVTFRCDPISEHNRLYWYRQTLGQGPEFLTYFQNEAQLEKSRLLSDRFSAERPKGSFSTLEIQRTEQGDSAMYLCASSLAPGTVANEKLFFGSGTQLSVL.

This clone was seen many times. For the CDR3, the DNA is TGTGCCAGCAGCACCGAACCGGGACAGGGGGCGAGAGGCTACACCTTC. Protein sequence: CASSTEPGQGARGYTF. The rearrangement joins TRBV7-3 to TRBJ1-2, with TRBD1 matching over 12 bases. The CDR3 is made up of 16 amino acids. The trim removed 5 bases at V and 8 bases at J, leaving 12 bases unmatched. Germline V gene sequence: CDR1 SGHTA, CDR2 FQGTGA.

This chain links TRBV7-9 with TRBJ2-5, with D perhaps matching TRBD1 (5 bases). The germline CDR1 and CDR2 sequences are SEHNR and FQNEAQ (reference sequence). Trimming took off 3 bases at V and 1 base at J, with 15 bases between the two ends. The CDR3 runs 16 residues. CDR3 in DNA: TGTGCCAGCAGCTTTTCTCAGGGTAGTGGCCAAGAGACCCAGTACTTC. This sequence encodes CASSFSQGSGQETQYF.

This clone has just a few counts. The V call is TRBV4-2, the J call TRBJ2-3, with D possibly TRBD2 on 5 matching bases. This CDR3 is 15 amino acids long. The V end lost 5 bases, the J end lost 0 bases, and 12 bases lay between the germline ends. Looked up from germline, CDR1 is LGHNA and CDR2 is YNFKEQ. This CDR3 is CASSLGRTSTDTQYF. The CDR3, as DNA: TGTGCCAGCAGCTTAGGACGGACTAGCACAGATACGCAGTATTTT.

This clone was counted many times. The chain uses TRBV6-9 and TRBJ2-1; a possible D gene is TRBD1 (6 bases). Trimming left V 9 bases short and J 5 bases short, with 11 bases between. Germline CDR1 MNHGY, CDR2 SVAAGI. The CDR3 extends over 12 amino acids. In DNA, the CDR3 is TGTGCCAGTAACAGGGAGAACAATGAGCAGTTCTTC. Translation: CASNRENNEQFF.

On this clone itself: A junction boundary mismatches the germline segment, possibly from a read error. The chain combines TRBV7-7 with TRBJ2-1; 10 nucleotides match TRBD2. CDR1 and CDR2 from the germline V gene are SSHAT and FNYEAQ (reference sequence). This CDR3 is built from 13 residues. The CDR3 sequence is CASSLAGGDEQFF. The CDR3 DNA follows: TGTGCTAGCAGCTTAGCGGGGGGCGATGAGCAGTTCTTC.

In its sample, this clone was seen once. This chain joins TRBV6-5 and TRBJ1-1; no clear D. Germline V gives CDR1 MNHEY, CDR2 SVGAGI. Trimming shortened V by 6 bases and J by 5 bases, and 13 bases separated the two germline ends. The CDR3 contains 13 residues. CDR3 sequence reads: CASSNPPGTEAFF. CDR3 coding DNA: TGTGCCAGCAGCAACCCCCCAGGTACTGAAGCTTTCTTT.

The sample holds a few counts of this clone. The chain has TRBV4-2 and TRBJ1-5, with D possibly being TRBD1 (6 bases). Between the trimmed V and J ends, which lost 4 bases and 0 bases, there was a span of 22 bases. The CDR3 contains 19 residues. The germline V gene has CDR1 LGHNA and CDR2 YNFKEQ. In DNA form, the CDR3 reads TGTGCCAGCAGCCCGTTTGAAAAATCGGGGGCTGATAGCAATCAGCCCCAGCATTTT. Its protein is CASSPFEKSGADSNQPQHF.

Concerning this clone: Distinct nucleotide sequences in the sample also encode this CDR3. The chain carries TRBV9 and TRBJ1-1; D not resolved. The CDR3 length is 14 residues. The ends were cut back, 2 bases at V and 3 bases at J, with 11 bases in the middle. Germline V gene sequence: CDR1 SGDLS, CDR2 YYNGEE. CDR3 coding DNA: TGTGCCAGCAGCGTTCGCCCCCTGGACACTGAAGCTTTCTTT. Its protein product is CASSVRPLDTEAFF.

The chain links TRBV28 to TRBJ1-2; 7 nucleotides line up with TRBD1. This CDR3 region has 14 residues. CDR1 and CDR2 from the germline V gene are MDHEN and SYDVKM. Trimming cost V 6 bases and J 1 base; bases outside gene matches: 5. The CDR3 nucleotides read TGTGCCAGCAGGCTACAGGGGAGTAACTATGGCTACACCTTC. Translated: CASRLQGSNYGYTF.

This clone was detected only a few times. The J gene is TRBJ1-1, the V gene TRBV7-8; D is possibly TRBD1 (5 bases). Germline V gene data show CDR1 as SGHVS and CDR2 as FQNEAQ. V lost 1 base and J 4 bases, leaving 10 bases between the germline ends. The length of the CDR3 is 14 residues. The CDR3 sequence: CASSLGRGATEAFF. CDR3 DNA: TGTGCCAGCAGCTTAGGCAGAGGGGCCACTGAAGCTTTCTTT.

The chain uses TRBV11-2 and TRBJ1-6; D ambiguous. The germline CDR1 and CDR2 sequences are SGHAT and FQNNGV. V dropped 5 bases and J dropped 1 base, with 9 bases sitting between them. The CDR3 sequence is 15 residues long. CDR3 DNA sequence: TGTGCCAGCAGCCCCACGGGGTCCTATAATTCACCCCTCCACTTT. It codes for CASSPTGSYNSPLHF.

A few counts support this clone. The chain carries TRBV6-6 and TRBJ2-7; 7 bases fit TRBD2. CDR3 length: 13 residues. Germline loops: CDR1 MNHNY, CDR2 SVGAGI (reference sequence). Germline trimming cut 7 bases from V and 0 bases from J; bases unmatched to any gene: 3. The CDR3 spells CASTGGSSYEQYF. Here the CDR3 DNA reads TGTGCCAGCACCGGCGGGAGCTCCTACGAGCAGTACTTC.

This clone appeared a few times. The J gene is TRBJ1-5, the V gene TRBV4-1, with D hard to call. V was shortened by 0 bases and J by 1 base, with 7 bases between the two germline ends. This CDR3 comprises 15 residues. Per germline, CDR1 MGHRA and CDR2 YSYEKL. The CDR3 nucleotides are TGCGCCAGCAGCCAAGACTTGGCCAGCAATCAGCCCCAGCATTTT. Translation: CASSQDLASNQPQHF.

This sequence joins TRBV29-1 and TRBJ1-1, with D hard to call. The CDR3 length is 14 residues. Trimming shortened V by 5 bases and J by 0 bases, and 13 bases separated the two germline ends. The germline V gene has CDR1 SQVTM and CDR2 ANQGSEA. In nucleotides, the CDR3 is TGCAGCGTTAAGGTGGGAAGCATGAACACTGAAGCTTTCTTT. Protein: CSVKVGSMNTEAFF.